The present T cell receptor beta chain was sequenced within a study of control samples from healthy donors and cancer patients. This CDR3 is built from 15 residues. Germline V CDR1 and CDR2: LNHNV, YYDKDF (reference sequence). The V end was cut by 4 bases, the J end by 9 bases, with 19 bases between. This clone is deemed medium-sized. The assay was immunoSEQ multiplex PCR, and TCRdb's table has in-frame clones only and misses some. Of approximately 97,000 clones listed, around 85% are singletons. The chain carries TRBV15 and TRBJ1-5; D is ambiguous. The sequence was collected from a man between 25 and 39 years old in good health. Sample: blood. CDR3: CATSNSRRHRSPQHF. The CDR3 DNA is TGTGCCACCAGCAATAGTCGACGGCACCGTTCGCCCCAGCATTTT.